One sample yielded the 27 T cell receptor beta chains listed below, sequenced in a study of cytomegalovirus exposure and HLA in healthy donors. The PCR was carried out with 60 Vbeta primers and 13 Jbeta primers. Libraries were prepared by immunoSEQ multiplex PCR; TCRdb keeps only in-frame clonotypes and omits some of them. The sample carries roughly 150,000 clones, around 80% recorded once. Sequencing input: PBMCs. The receptors shown here come from a man aged 40-55 years in good health and CMV-seropositive.

V and J are TRBV14 and TRBJ2-7, with D perhaps TRBD1 (5 bases). Looked up from germline, CDR1 is SGHDN and CDR2 is FVKESK. CDR3 length equals 15 residues. V gave up 3 bases and J gave up 3 bases, with 15 bases separating them. CDR3: CASSHPHRLIYEQYF. The CDR3 nucleotides are TGTGCCAGCAGCCATCCGCACAGGCTAATCTACGAGCAGTACTTC. Looking up the rest from reference TRBV14 and TRBJ2-7 gives the full variable domain: EAGVTQFPSHSVIEKGQTVTLRCDPISGHDNLYWYRRVMGKEIKFLLHFVKESKQDESGMPNNRFLAERTGGTYSTLKVQPAELEDSGVYFCASSHPHRLIYEQYFGPGTRLTVT.

The chain joins TRBV5-1 to TRBJ2-3, with D tentatively TRBD2 (6 bases). This CDR3 is built from 15 residues. The germline gives CDR1 SGHRS, CDR2 YFSETQ. V lost 5 bases, J lost 0 bases, and 13 bases lay in between. CDR3: CASRFGGTSTDTQYF. The CDR3 DNA follows: TGCGCCAGCAGATTTGGCGGGACTAGCACAGATACGCAGTATTTT.

This sequence joins TRBV10-3 and TRBJ1-3; D possibly corresponds to TRBD1 (5 bases). There are 14 residues in the CDR3. Germline V gene data show CDR1 as ENHRY and CDR2 as SYGVKD. V was shortened by 3 bases and J by 4 bases, with 10 bases between the two germline ends. The CDR3 here is CAISEEQGGNTIYF. CDR3 DNA sequence: TGTGCCATCAGTGAAGAGCAGGGCGGAAACACCATATATTTT.

The chain couples TRBV6-5 to TRBJ2-7, with 8 positions matching TRBD1. The V and J ends lost 2 bases and 4 bases, in that order; junction bases with no gene match: 4. This CDR3 comprises 14 residues. Germline V lookup: CDR1 MNHEY, CDR2 SVGAGI. Here the CDR3 reads CASSYDRGGYEQYF. The CDR3 DNA is TGTGCCAGCAGTTACGACAGGGGCGGATACGAGCAGTACTTC.

Regarding this clone: Within the sample, other DNA sequences also encode this same CDR3. The genes are TRBV5-1 and TRBJ1-3, with TRBD1 as a possible D gene (6 bases). The CDR3 runs to 14 residues. Germline V gives CDR1 SGHRS, CDR2 YFSETQ. Deletions cut 0 bases from V and 2 bases from J, with 6 bases between. The CDR3 bases are TGCGCCAGCAGCTTGGGGGACACTGGAAACACCATATATTTT. Translating gives CASSLGDTGNTIYF.

The V gene is TRBV18, the J gene TRBJ1-2, with D maybe TRBD1 (6 bases). The CDR3 covers 13 residues. Germline V gene sequence: CDR1 KGHSH, CDR2 LQKENI. Between the trimmed V and J ends, which lost 5 bases and 4 bases, there was a span of 11 bases. Here the CDR3 reads CASSAQGTYGYTF. In nucleotides, the CDR3 is TGTGCCAGCTCAGCCCAGGGGACCTATGGCTACACCTTC.

This rearrangement joins TRBV6-1 to TRBJ1-1, with a tentative D call TRBD1 (5 bases). This CDR3 spans 14 amino acids. Trimming took off 2 bases at V and 1 base at J, with 8 bases between the two ends. Germline lookup yields CDR1 MNHNS and CDR2 SASEGT. In DNA, the CDR3 is TGTGCCAGCAGTGAAATGACAGCGAACACTGAAGCTTTCTTT. The encoded protein is CASSEMTANTEAFF.

This clone was detected a few times. The rearrangement joins TRBV5-4 to TRBJ2-5, with a possible D match to TRBD2 (6 bases). The CDR3 runs 14 residues. Germline assignment: CDR1 SGHNT and CDR2 YYREEE (reference sequence). The V end was cut by 3 bases, the J end by 7 bases, with 16 bases between. CDR3 sequence reads: CASSWGDRRGTQYF. CDR3 coding DNA: TGTGCCAGCAGCTGGGGGGACCGTCGGGGGACCCAGTACTTC.

The rearrangement links TRBV19 to TRBJ1-1; D uncertain. Germline V gene data show CDR1 as LNHDA and CDR2 as SQIVND (reference sequence). The CDR3 has 13 amino acids. The V and J ends lost 3 bases and 3 bases respectively, with 8 bases between them. As DNA, the CDR3 is TGTGCCAGTAGTATGTTACGGGACACTGAAGCTTTCTTT. Translation gives CASSMLRDTEAFF. The whole variable domain, filled in from reference TRBV19 and TRBJ1-1, reads DGGITQSPKYLFRKEGQNVTLSCEQNLNHDAMYWYRQDPGQGLRLIYYSQIVNDFQKGDIAEGYSVSREKKESFPLTVTSAQKNPTAFYLCASSMLRDTEAFFGQGTRLTVV.

This clone showed up just a few times. Relative to the germline gene, one junction end is altered; a read error may explain this. The chain combines TRBV7-9 with TRBJ2-7; D possibly corresponds to TRBD2 (6 bases). CDR1 is SEHNR and CDR2 is FQNEAQ in the germline V gene (reference sequence). The length of the CDR3 is 17 residues. Here the CDR3 DNA reads TGTTCCAGCAGCTTAGGAAGGACTATACGGTTTGCTTACGAGCAGTACTTC. Its protein product is CSSSLGRTIRFAYEQYF.

The chain joins TRBV5-6 to TRBJ2-5; 10 positions match TRBD2. Germline V gives CDR1 SGHDT, CDR2 YYEEEE. This CDR3 contains 14 residues. Germline trimming cut 2 bases from V and 4 bases from J; bases unmatched to any gene: 2. The CDR3 sequence: CASSFRLAGETQYF. The CDR3 DNA sequence: TGTGCCAGCAGCTTCCGACTAGCGGGAGAGACCCAGTACTTC. The entire variable domain, with the rest obtained from reference TRBV5-6 and TRBJ2-5, is as follows: DAGVTQSPTHLIKTRGQQVTLRCSPKSGHDTVSWYQQALGQGPQFIFQYYEEEERQRGNFPDRFSGHQFPNYSSELNVNALLLGDSALYLCASSFRLAGETQYFGPGTRLLVL.

The chain has TRBV7-8 and TRBJ2-1; perhaps TRBD1 as D (6 bases). Germline assignment: CDR1 SGHVS and CDR2 FQNEAQ. V was cut by 2 bases and J by 7 bases, with 12 bases left in between. The length of the CDR3 is 14 residues. This chain's CDR3 is CASSLLGHVNEQFF. CDR3 bases: TGTGCCAGCAGCTTACTGGGACACGTTAATGAGCAGTTCTTC.

The V call is TRBV11-1, the J call TRBJ2-7; perhaps TRBD1 as D (6 bases). The CDR3 runs to 14 residues. With 4 bases removed from V and 1 base from J, the gap between germline ends came to 11 bases. Germline-derived CDR1 and CDR2 are SGHAT and FQDESV (reference sequence). The CDR3 sequence: CASSSYGQSYEQYF. The CDR3 DNA is TGTGCCAGCAGCTCCTACGGACAGTCCTACGAGCAGTACTTC.

Concerning this clone itself: Other DNA sequences in the sample encode the same CDR3. J is TRBJ2-1 and V is TRBV5-1; 9 bases map to TRBD2. Unmatched junction bases numbered 3, after V lost 4 bases and J lost 4 bases. The CDR3 has 14 residues. The germline V gene has CDR1 SGHRS and CDR2 YFSETQ. The CDR3 DNA sequence: TGCGCCAGCAGCGGAGCGGGGGGTTACAATGAGCAGTTCTTC. Encoded protein: CASSGAGGYNEQFF.

In its sample, this clone was seen once. This chain connects TRBV27 to TRBJ1-1; 10 bases match TRBD1. The CDR3 is 17 amino acids. The junction had 9 bases not matched to a gene; V was cut back by 5 bases and J by 0 bases. The V gene's germline CDR1 is MNHEY and CDR2 SMNVEV (reference sequence). The CDR3 coding sequence is TGTGCCAGCAGTCCTGAGGGACAGGGGTGGATGAACACTGAAGCTTTCTTT. This gives the protein CASSPEGQGWMNTEAFF.

The chain combines TRBV28 with TRBJ1-5; 7 bases agree with TRBD1. This CDR3 spans 14 amino acids. Germline CDR1 is MDHEN and CDR2 is SYDVKM. With 2 bases clipped from V and 4 bases from J, the junction kept 2 bases outside the gene matches. The CDR3 DNA reads as TGTGCCAGCAGTTTAGACAGGGTGAATCAGCCCCAGCATTTT. Translating it yields CASSLDRVNQPQHF. Together with reference TRBV28 and TRBJ1-5, the CDR3 gives the full variable domain: DVKVTQSSRYLVKRTGEKVFLECVQDMDHENMFWYRQDPGLGLRLIYFSYDVKMKEKGDIPEGYSVSREKKERFSLILESASTNQTSMYLCASSLDRVNQPQHFGDGTRLSIL.

The chain uses TRBV6-1 and TRBJ2-3; TRBD2 agrees at 14 bases. This CDR3 region has 14 residues. The germline gives CDR1 MNHNS, CDR2 SASEGT. V gave up 8 bases and J gave up 5 bases; unmatched junction bases: 3. The CDR3 coding sequence is TGTGCCAGCGTGACTAGCGGGAGGGGAGATACGCAGTATTTT. It specifies CASVTSGRGDTQYF.

This clone was detected only once. J is TRBJ1-6 and V is TRBV28; 9 bases fit TRBD1. Germline V gene lookup returns CDR1 MDHEN and CDR2 SYDVKM. This CDR3 is built from 17 residues. With 5 bases clipped from V and 7 bases from J, the junction kept 12 bases outside the gene matches. CDR3 DNA: TGTGCCAGCAGTCTACATACCGGGACAGGGACGAATTCACCCCTCCACTTT. It translates to CASSLHTGTGTNSPLHF.

The V gene is TRBV23-1, the J gene TRBJ2-1; D may be TRBD1 (8 bases). TRBV23-1 is sorted into the ORF group, with uncertain function. The CDR3 totals 18 residues. Trimming pared 2 bases from V and 1 base from J, leaving 18 bases between. DNA of the CDR3: TGCGCCAGCAGTCAACGAACAGGGGGGGCACCTTCCTACAATGAGCAGTTCTTC. As protein: CASSQRTGGAPSYNEQFF.

This chain joins TRBV28 and TRBJ2-5, with D hard to call. The J call may be in error: the DNA end matches TRBJ2-7 better. Germline V gives CDR1 MDHEN, CDR2 SYDVKM. The CDR3 is 12 residues long. The DNA of the CDR3 is TGTGCCAGCAGTTTGAGCGCCTACGAGCAGTACTTC. Protein: CASSLSAYEQYF.

V gene TRBV11-2 combines with J gene TRBJ1-2, with D tentatively TRBD1 (6 bases). This CDR3 has 13 residues. The germline gives CDR1 SGHAT, CDR2 FQNNGV. V was pared by 5 bases and J by 2 bases, with 9 bases between. CDR3 sequence reads: CASSQDRNYGYTF. DNA of the CDR3: TGTGCCAGCAGCCAGGACAGAAACTATGGCTACACCTTC.

This clone has just a few counts. The chain employs TRBV6-1 and TRBJ1-1; D is ambiguous. This CDR3 is 13 amino acids long. The ends were cut back, 4 bases at V and 1 base at J, with 7 bases in the middle. CDR1 is MNHNS, CDR2 SASEGT, per germline. The CDR3 sequence: CASSVWRNTEAFF. In nucleotides, the CDR3 is TGTGCCAGCAGTGTCTGGAGGAACACTGAAGCTTTCTTT.

The rearrangement uses TRBV21-1 and TRBJ1-1. TRBV21-1 is designated a pseudogene. The CDR3 has 16 residues. The CDR3: CASSMGGLRLDTEAFF. In DNA, the CDR3 is TGTGCCAGCAGCATGGGGGGGCTGAGGTTGGACACTGAAGCTTTCTTT.

The chain has TRBV7-9 and TRBJ2-3; 9 nucleotides align to TRBD1. The CDR3 is made up of 14 amino acids. V lost 5 bases, J lost 3 bases, and 3 bases stayed unmatched. The germline gives CDR1 SEHNR, CDR2 FQNEAQ (reference sequence). This CDR3 is CASSPDRGTDTQYF. DNA of the CDR3: TGTGCCAGCAGCCCAGACAGGGGGACAGATACGCAGTATTTT.

For the CDR3, the DNA is TGTGCCATCAGTGAGTCGGGAGAGGGCGGTAATCAGCCCCAGCATTTT. Translating it yields CAISESGEGGNQPQHF. The chain is built from TRBV10-3 and TRBJ1-5, with D unclear. V shed 0 bases and J shed 4 bases, with 13 bases lying between them. Per germline, CDR1 ENHRY and CDR2 SYGVKD. The length of the CDR3 is 16 residues.

The CDR3 bases are TGCAGTGCTGGACAGGGGGAAGGGGAGTTCTTC. Translating gives CSAGQGEGEFF. The V gene is TRBV20-1, the J gene TRBJ2-1; 10 bases agree with TRBD1. Germline CDR1 is DFQATT and CDR2 is SNEGSKA (reference sequence). The CDR3 covers 11 residues. The junction had 6 bases not matched to a gene; V was cut back by 5 bases and J by 14 bases.

The chain links TRBV29-1 to TRBJ1-1, with TRBD1 matching 7 bases. Trimming took 3 bases from V and 3 from J; bases not matched to a gene: 7. The germline V gene has CDR1 SQVTM and CDR2 ANQGSEA. The CDR3 contains 14 residues. The CDR3: CSVEGTARDTEAFF. DNA for the CDR3: TGCAGCGTTGAGGGGACAGCGAGGGACACTGAAGCTTTCTTT.